A single sample gave rise to the 26 T cell receptor beta chains below, sequenced in a study of blood T cell repertoires in COVID-19. Generated by immunoSEQ multiplex PCR, the TCRdb table keeps only in-frame clones and is missing some. Of about 62,000 clones listed, around nine tenths are singletons. Sequencing used peripheral blood. The receptors originated from a man in his 70s with acute or convalescent COVID-19.

The chain couples TRBV28 to TRBJ2-5; a possible D gene is TRBD1 (6 bases). This CDR3 region has 17 residues. The V and J ends lost 0 bases and 3 bases respectively, with 17 bases between them. Germline CDR1 MDHEN, CDR2 SYDVKM. The DNA for the CDR3 is TGTGCCAGCAGTTTATGGGATAAACGGACAGCCAAAGAGACCCAGTACTTC. It codes for CASSLWDKRTAKETQYF.

The chain is built from TRBV6-5 and TRBJ2-1, with TRBD2 identical over 7 bases. Germline CDR1 and CDR2: MNHEY and SVGAGI. This CDR3 has 13 amino acids. The CDR3 sequence is CTARGDSYNEQFF. In nucleotides, the CDR3 is TGTACAGCACGGGGGGACTCCTACAATGAGCAGTTCTTC.

This chain links TRBV5-1 with TRBJ1-1; maybe TRBD1 (6 bases). CDR1 SGHRS and CDR2 YFSETQ come from the germline V gene. V lost 5 bases, J lost 2 bases, and 16 bases lay in between. The CDR3 has 15 amino acids. CDR3 loop: CASRPGVGANTEAFF. The CDR3 region has the DNA TGCGCCAGCAGGCCTGGGGTGGGGGCCAACACTGAAGCTTTCTTT.

The J gene is TRBJ2-3, the V gene TRBV7-3; TRBD1 is a possible D gene (6 bases). CDR1 and CDR2 (germline): SGHTA, FQGTGA. V dropped 4 bases and J dropped 6 bases, with 14 bases sitting between them. This CDR3 is 14 amino acids long. The CDR3 bases are TGTGCCAGCAGCTCAGGGGTAGTTGCGGATACGCAGTATTTT. Amino acids: CASSSGVVADTQYF.

V usage is TRBV29-1 and J usage is TRBJ2-5; TRBD1 is a possible D gene (5 bases). Germline V lookup: CDR1 SQVTM, CDR2 ANQGSEA. V lost 6 bases to trimming and J lost 4 bases, with 9 bases between them. There are 11 residues in the CDR3. In nucleotides, the CDR3 is TGCAGCGTCAGGGCCCCAGAGACCCAGTACTTC. It yields the protein CSVRAPETQYF.

V and J are TRBV5-1 and TRBJ1-5; D gene unclear. The V and J ends lost 6 bases and 3 bases respectively, with 10 bases between them. Germline V gene lookup returns CDR1 SGHRS and CDR2 YFSETQ. This CDR3 region has 13 residues. The CDR3 here is CASKEGDNQPQHF. In nucleotides, the CDR3 is TGCGCCAGCAAAGAGGGAGACAATCAGCCCCAGCATTTT. Supplemented by reference TRBV5-1 and TRBJ1-5, the full variable domain reads KAGVTQTPRYLIKTRGQQVTLSCSPISGHRSVSWYQQTPGQGLQFLFEYFSETQRNKGNFPGRFSGRQFSNSRSEMNVSTLELGDSALYLCASKEGDNQPQHFGDGTRLSIL.

The chain is built from TRBV2 and TRBJ1-5; D gene uncertain. This CDR3 is 13 amino acids long. V lost 2 bases and J 5 bases, leaving 7 bases between the germline ends. CDR1 and CDR2 from the germline V gene are SNHLY and FYNNEI. This chain's CDR3 is CASSERRDQPQHF. DNA of the CDR3: TGTGCCAGCAGTGAACGGAGAGATCAGCCCCAGCATTTT.

The genes are TRBV5-5 and TRBJ1-2, with D tentatively TRBD1 (5 bases). V was shortened by 4 bases and J by 0 bases, with 10 bases between the two germline ends. Germline CDR1 is SGHKS and CDR2 is YYEKEE (reference sequence). The length of the CDR3 is 14 residues. The CDR3 nucleotides are TGTGCCAGCAGCGTAGAGACAGCTAACTATGGCTACACCTTC. This sequence encodes CASSVETANYGYTF. Full variable domain (rest looked up from reference TRBV5-5 and TRBJ1-2): DAGVTQSPTHLIKTRGQQVTLRCSPISGHKSVSWYQQVLGQGPQFIFQYYEKEERGRGNFPDRFSARQFPNYSSELNVNALLLGDSALYLCASSVETANYGYTFGSGTRLTVV.

The chain couples TRBV28 to TRBJ1-5; TRBD1 matches 9 bases. The trim removed 7 bases at V and 4 bases at J, leaving 5 bases unmatched. CDR1 is MDHEN and CDR2 is SYDVKM in the germline V gene. This CDR3 is built from 14 residues. CDR3 coding DNA: TGTGCCAGCACCCGGGACAGGGTAAATCAGCCCCAGCATTTT. Its translation is CASTRDRVNQPQHF.

The V call is TRBV19, the J call TRBJ1-2, with D possibly matching TRBD1 (6 bases). This CDR3 has 14 residues. CDR1 and CDR2 (germline): LNHDA, SQIVND (reference sequence). Trimming shortened V by 6 bases and J by 2 bases, and 13 bases separated the two germline ends. In DNA form, the CDR3 reads TGTGCCAGTAGCCAACAGGGTTCGAACTATGGCTACACCTTC. As protein: CASSQQGSNYGYTF.

CDR3 in amino acids: CASSDGTGGYNEQFF. Here the CDR3 DNA reads TGTGCCAGCAGCGATGGGACAGGGGGGTACAATGAGCAGTTCTTC. The chain couples TRBV9 to TRBJ2-1; TRBD1 agrees at 11 bases. This CDR3 comprises 15 residues. Germline-derived CDR1 and CDR2 are SGDLS and YYNGEE. The junction had 3 bases not matched to a gene; V was cut back by 3 bases and J by 4 bases.

This sequence joins TRBV15 and TRBJ2-3; D call uncertain. V lost 0 bases and J lost 5, with 12 bases in between. This CDR3 comprises 15 residues. Germline CDR1 reads LNHNV; CDR2 reads YYDKDF (reference sequence). The CDR3 here is CATSREVNSLDTQYF. The DNA of the CDR3 is TGTGCCACCAGCAGAGAAGTAAATAGCCTAGATACGCAGTATTTT.

CDR3 nucleotide sequence: TGCAGCGTTGATAGGGGGGCAGGGACAGGGGGCGCAGGATATGGCTACACCTTC. Residues: CSVDRGAGTGGAGYGYTF. The chain joins TRBV29-1 to TRBJ1-2, with 12 bases identical to TRBD1. The CDR3 has 18 amino acids. The germline CDR1 and CDR2 sequences are SQVTM and ANQGSEA. After removal of 3 bases from V and 5 bases from J, the junction contained 16 bases not matched to a gene. The whole variable domain, remainder taken from reference TRBV29-1 and TRBJ1-2, is SAVISQKPSRDICQRGTSLTIQCQVDSQVTMMFWYRQQPGQSLTLIATANQGSEATYESGFVIDKFPISRPNLTFSTLTVSNMSPEDSSIYLCSVDRGAGTGGAGYGYTFGSGTRLTVV.

The CDR3 sequence is CASQNRVESNQPQHF. The DNA for the CDR3 is TGTGCCTCCCAAAACAGGGTCGAGAGCAATCAGCCCCAGCATTTT. This chain uses TRBV10-3 with TRBJ1-5; maybe TRBD1 (6 bases). This CDR3 is built from 15 residues. V was trimmed by 11 bases and J by 1 base, leaving 18 bases between them. The V gene's germline CDR1 is ENHRY and CDR2 SYGVKD.

This clone was detected only a few times. The chain joins TRBV25-1 to TRBJ1-5; tentatively, D is TRBD1 (5 bases). The CDR3 runs to 16 residues. CDR1 MGHDK and CDR2 SYGVNS come from the germline V gene. V lost 4 bases, J lost 5 bases, and 18 bases lay in between. DNA for the CDR3: TGTGCCAGCAGTGGCCTCGGGGGGGGTGAGGATCAGCCCCAGCATTTT. It codes for CASSGLGGGEDQPQHF.

Notes on this clone: The same CDR3 arises from other DNA sequences in this sample as well. The chain has TRBV18 and TRBJ2-1; TRBD2 aligns across 13 bases. Trimming took 6 bases from V and 7 from J; bases not matched to a gene: 6. Per germline, CDR1 KGHSH and CDR2 LQKENI. The length of the CDR3 is 15 residues. CDR3 loop: CASSPTSGGANEQFF. As DNA, the CDR3 is TGTGCCAGCTCGCCTACTAGCGGGGGGGCTAATGAGCAGTTCTTC.

The rearrangement uses TRBV12-3 or TRBV12-4 and TRBJ1-1, with TRBD1 matching 8 bases. The CDR3 is 12 residues long. J gave up 6 bases and V 5 bases, and 2 bases lay outside the gene matches. CDR3 region: CASSPTGAEAFF. CDR3 nucleotides: TGTGCCAGCAGTCCGACAGGGGCTGAAGCTTTCTTT.

V usage is TRBV2 and J usage is TRBJ2-7; tentatively, D is TRBD2 (5 bases). CDR1 and CDR2 from the germline V gene are SNHLY and FYNNEI. Trimming cost V 5 bases and J 5 bases, with 22 bases left between them. This CDR3 is built from 16 residues. The CDR3: CASSNRLGEVLHEQYF. As DNA, the CDR3 is TGTGCCAGCAGTAATCGACTGGGAGAGGTTCTGCACGAGCAGTACTTC. The whole variable domain, remainder taken from reference TRBV2 and TRBJ2-7, is EPEVTQTPSHQVTQMGQEVILRCVPISNHLYFYWYRQILGQKVEFLVSFYNNEISEKSEIFDDQFSVERPDGSNFTLKIRSTKLEDSAMYFCASSNRLGEVLHEQYFGPGTRLTVT.

This rearrangement joins TRBV11-3 to TRBJ2-1, with 12 nucleotides matching TRBD2. The CDR3 length is 16 residues. The V gene end was trimmed by 1 base and the J gene end by 8 bases; junction bases not matched to a gene: 6. Germline V gene lookup returns CDR1 SGHNT and CDR2 YENEEA. The CDR3 sequence: CASSLVSSGRADEQFF. CDR3 in DNA: TGTGCCAGCAGCTTAGTCTCTAGCGGGAGGGCCGATGAGCAGTTCTTC.

The J gene is TRBJ1-2, the V gene TRBV24-1; the D is unclear. The V and J ends lost 3 bases and 8 bases respectively, with 18 bases between them. Germline loops: CDR1 KGHDR, CDR2 SFDVKD. CDR3 size: 15 residues. The CDR3 spells CATSDLPAGPYGYTF. CDR3 nucleotides: TGTGCCACCAGTGATCTCCCGGCAGGTCCCTACGGCTACACCTTC.

The rearrangement links TRBV24-1 to TRBJ2-1; 9 nucleotides match TRBD1. The CDR3 spans 14 residues. Germline CDR1 and CDR2: KGHDR and SFDVKD. Germline trimming cut 10 bases from V and 6 bases from J; bases unmatched to any gene: 9. This CDR3 is CATRQGDFGNEQFF. The DNA of the CDR3 is TGTGCCACACGACAGGGGGATTTCGGCAATGAGCAGTTCTTC.

This clone came up once. The gene calls are TRBV15 and TRBJ1-2; TRBD1 matches at 11 bases. V lost 0 bases to trimming and J lost 4 bases; unmatched junction nucleotides: 7. Per the germline V gene, CDR1 is LNHNV and CDR2 is YYDKDF (reference sequence). The CDR3 loop spans 17 amino acids. CDR3 nucleotides: TGTGCCACCAGCAGAGATGTTCGAGGGACAGGGGGCTATGGCTACACCTTC. Protein: CATSRDVRGTGGYGYTF.

The rearrangement links TRBV5-1 to TRBJ2-5; the match to TRBD1 covers 10 bases. The length of the CDR3 is 15 residues. The trim removed 4 bases at V and 5 bases at J, leaving 8 bases unmatched. Per the germline V gene, CDR1 is SGHRS and CDR2 is YFSETQ. Here the CDR3 DNA reads TGCGCCAGCAGCACGCCGACAGGGGGCACGGAGACCCAGTACTTC. Residues: CASSTPTGGTETQYF.

The table lists this clone with a count of one. The chain has TRBV3-1 (or the pseudogene TRBV3-2) and TRBJ1-4; TRBD1 is a possible D gene (5 bases). The CDR3 consists of 14 residues. The germline V and J ends were trimmed by 5 bases and 4 bases, with 11 bases remaining between them. CDR1 is LGHDT, CDR2 YNNKEL, per germline (reference sequence). CDR3 sequence: CASSMKGDNEKLFF. In nucleotides, the CDR3 is TGTGCCAGCAGCATGAAAGGGGATAATGAAAAACTGTTTTTT.

In this sample, this clone turned up once. The CDR3 DNA reads as TGTGCCAGCAGCCCTCGGGGGGATCAGCCCCAGCATTTT. This encodes CASSPRGDQPQHF. The chain links TRBV3-1 (or the pseudogene TRBV3-2) to TRBJ1-5; D might be TRBD1 (5 bases). The CDR3 contains 13 residues. Germline V CDR1 and CDR2: LGHDT, YNNKEL (reference sequence). The germline V and J ends were trimmed by 4 bases and 5 bases, with 9 bases remaining between them.

This chain joins TRBV3-1 (or the pseudogene TRBV3-2) and TRBJ2-3; D uncertain. Germline-derived CDR1 and CDR2 are LGHDT and YNNKEL (reference sequence). The CDR3 extends over 13 amino acids. Trimming shortened V by 2 bases and J by 0 bases, and 3 bases separated the two germline ends. The CDR3 spells CASSQTSTDTQYF. As DNA, the CDR3 is TGTGCCAGCAGCCAAACTAGCACAGATACGCAGTATTTT.